The clone carrying this T cell receptor (beta chain) was seen a handful of times. These data are taken from a study of T cells in Graves' hyperthyroidism and ophthalmopathy. The V and J ends lost 5 bases and 0 bases, in that order; junction bases with no gene match: 13. Germline V gene lookup returns CDR1 DFQATT and CDR2 SNEGSKA (reference sequence). The CDR3 is 18 residues long. Researchers amplified the TCR beta CDR3 regions from RNA transcripts. The HTBI primer set drove a first-round RT-PCR of the TCR CDR3. TCRdb called the multiplex PCR reads again in MiXCR, with one record for every CDR3 protein. The sample holds about 640,000 distinct CDR3 sequences, roughly 20% seen once.

Sequencing was carried out using blood. This receptor was identified in a man aged 25-45 years with Graves' ophthalmopathy. V usage is TRBV20-1 and J usage is TRBJ2-6; 7 bases fit TRBD1. The CDR3 region is CSASPWTGAPSGANVLTF. CDR3 nucleotides: TGCAGTGCTTCCCCCTGGACAGGAGCCCCCTCTGGGGCCAACGTCCTGACTTTC.